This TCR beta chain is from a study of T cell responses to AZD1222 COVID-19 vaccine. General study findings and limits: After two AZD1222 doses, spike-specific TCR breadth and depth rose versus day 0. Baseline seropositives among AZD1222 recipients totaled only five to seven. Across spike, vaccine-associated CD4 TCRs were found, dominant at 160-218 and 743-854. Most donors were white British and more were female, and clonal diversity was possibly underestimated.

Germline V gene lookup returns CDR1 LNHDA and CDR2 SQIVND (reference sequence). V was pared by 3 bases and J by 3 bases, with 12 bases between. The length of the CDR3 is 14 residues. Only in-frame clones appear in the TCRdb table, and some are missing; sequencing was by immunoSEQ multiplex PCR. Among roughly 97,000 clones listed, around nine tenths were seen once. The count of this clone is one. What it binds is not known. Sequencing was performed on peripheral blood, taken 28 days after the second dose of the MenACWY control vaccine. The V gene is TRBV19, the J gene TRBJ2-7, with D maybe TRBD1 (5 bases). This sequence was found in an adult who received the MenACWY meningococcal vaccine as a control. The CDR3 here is CASSIAPGHYEQYF. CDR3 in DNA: TGTGCCAGTAGTATTGCGCCAGGGCACTACGAGCAGTACTTC.